This record concerns one T cell receptor gamma chain sequence. What it binds is not known. Translating this DNA gives a protein that differs at residue 9 from the TCRdb one, which belongs to a much larger clone; a read error is likely, and the protein shown is this translation. The record originates from a study of γδ T cells in repeated Plasmodium falciparum infection. Study in general: Age- and gender-matched Australian children served as comparison for malaria-exposed Malian children. Timepoints: baseline, immediately before selected infections, and 21 days after every infection.

Each sorted gammadelta sample had TRG and TRD chains sequenced. TCRdb redid clone calling on the multiplex PCR reads using CATT. The sample holds 30,000 or so gamma-chain clones, more than 1.4% seen once. The germline gives CDR1 EGSTGY, CDR2 YDSYTSSV. Unmatched junction bases numbered 13, after V lost 5 bases and J lost 9 bases. This CDR3 is 13 amino acids long. Study-level results: Donors in Mali lived in a small rural village, largely one ethnic group.

Bulk repertoires came from Vgamma9/Vdelta2+ or Vdelta2-negative gammadelta T cells flow-sorted from PBMC. The sequencing sample was made of gamma-delta T cells from blood. The source of this sequence is a pool of human donors (malaria-infected and uninfected, not separated). The chain is built from TRGV4 and TRGJ1 or TRGJ2. The J gene was missing in TCRdb and was found by matching the end of the DNA to germline. This CDR3 reads CATWAIKGCKKLF. CDR3 bases: TGTGCCACCTGGGCCATTAAAGGTTGTAAGAAACTCTTT.